The T cell receptor beta chain under discussion was sequenced for a study of technical replicates of blood from several donors. TCRdb's copy holds only in-frame clones and misses some; the assay was immunoSEQ multiplex PCR. The data show tens of thousands of clones, 85% to 95% seen once. The CDR3 is 14 amino acids. Losses at the gene ends were 6 bases for V and 5 bases for J; bases not matched to a gene: 7. Germline V gives CDR1 SNHLY, CDR2 FYNNEI. The sample was T cells isolated from PBMCs. The clonotype was recovered from a human donor in good health. The V gene is TRBV2, the J gene TRBJ1-1, with 9 bases fitting TRBD1. In DNA form, the CDR3 reads TGTGCCAGCAGAAGGACAGGGGTAAGGACTGAAGCTTTCTTT. This codes for CASRRTGVRTEAFF.